One and the same sample provided the 20 T cell receptor beta chains below, sequenced in a study of radiation and T cells in renal cell carcinoma. The protocol was immunoSEQ multiplex PCR, while the TCRdb copy is restricted to in-frame clones and leaves out a portion. The profile shows some 150,000 clones, approximately 88% of them singletons. Stated time point: blood 2 weeks post-SBRT. Treatment specified: 15 Gy SBRT to primary tumor, nephrectomy 4 weeks later. Sequencing was performed on blood, taken from a patient whose treatment included radiotherapy and nephrectomy. The receptors were gathered from a woman in her forties or fifties with renal cell carcinoma.

CDR3 coding DNA: TGTGCCAGCTCACCAGAGCGGGCGGACACCGGGGAGCTGTTTTTT. Protein sequence: CASSPERADTGELFF. The genes are TRBV18 and TRBJ2-2; possibly TRBD2 for D (6 bases). V was pared by 2 bases and J by 3 bases, with 10 bases between. The CDR3 is made up of 15 amino acids. Per the germline V gene, CDR1 is KGHSH and CDR2 is LQKENI.

This clone was counted once. The chain carries TRBV11-1 and TRBJ2-1; 7 bases line up with TRBD2. The V and J ends lost 2 bases and 2 bases, in that order; junction bases with no gene match: 3. The CDR3 is 15 residues long. Germline loops: CDR1 SGHAT, CDR2 FQDESV (reference sequence). The CDR3 nucleotides are TGTGCCAGCAGCTTACTAGCGGAGGCCTACAATGAGCAGTTCTTC. Translation gives CASSLLAEAYNEQFF.

The V and J genes are TRBV19 and TRBJ2-7, with 7 bases matching TRBD2. This CDR3 comprises 12 residues. The J segment lost 6 bases and the V segment lost 3 bases, leaving 2 bases of the junction unmatched. Per the germline V gene, CDR1 is LNHDA and CDR2 is SQIVND (reference sequence). Here the CDR3 DNA reads TGTGCCAGTAGTATGAGGGAGGGCGAGCAGTACTTC. This translates into CASSMREGEQYF.

The J gene is TRBJ2-6, the V gene TRBV19; D is uncertain. Germline V gene sequence: CDR1 LNHDA, CDR2 SQIVND (reference sequence). The CDR3 length is 16 residues. The ends were cut back, 7 bases at V and 0 bases at J, with 13 bases in the middle. In DNA, the CDR3 is TGTGCCAGTATCCAGAATCTTCACTCTGGGGCCAACGTCCTGACTTTC. It codes for CASIQNLHSGANVLTF.

The chain carries TRBV6-7 and TRBJ2-1; 9 bases are shared with TRBD1. TRBV6-7 has ORF status, its function being uncertain. This CDR3 has 16 amino acids. V was pared by 7 bases and J by 7 bases, with 14 bases of the junction left unmatched. CDR3 sequence (DNA): TGTGCCAGCACGAGATGGGACAGGGAAAGGGGTAATGAGCAGTTCTTC. This encodes CASTRWDRERGNEQFF.

This clone was picked up one time. This sequence joins TRBV2 and TRBJ2-5; D tentatively fits TRBD1 or TRBD2 (5 bases each). The CDR3 runs to 13 residues. V shed 8 bases and J shed 4 bases, with 14 bases lying between them. Germline CDR1 SNHLY, CDR2 FYNNEI. For the CDR3, the DNA is TGTGCCAGCTCTGTTCGGGGCGGAGAGACCCAGTACTTC. Protein product: CASSVRGGETQYF.

This clone was seen only a few times. The chain couples TRBV7-9 to TRBJ1-1, with D unresolved. Deletions cut 3 bases from V and 3 bases from J, with 5 bases between. CDR3 size: 12 residues. Germline lookup yields CDR1 SEHNR and CDR2 FQNEAQ (reference sequence). This CDR3 is CASSFSDTEAFF. Here the CDR3 DNA reads TGTGCCAGCAGCTTTTCCGACACTGAAGCTTTCTTT.

This clone was observed a single time. The chain joins TRBV6-1 to TRBJ1-2; D is unclear. The CDR3 has 13 amino acids. CDR1 and CDR2 from the germline V gene are MNHNS and SASEGT. With 4 bases removed from V and 3 bases from J, the gap between germline ends came to 9 bases. The CDR3 protein is CASSVEDYYGYTF. In DNA form, the CDR3 reads TGTGCCAGCAGTGTGGAGGATTACTATGGCTACACCTTC.

V usage is TRBV21-1 and J usage is TRBJ1-5. TRBV21-1 is an annotated pseudogene. The CDR3 is 17 amino acids. This CDR3 reads CASSKGTNFYSNQPQHF. CDR3 nucleotide sequence: TGTGCCAGCAGCAAAGGTACGAACTTTTATAGCAATCAGCCCCAGCATTTT.

This CDR3 reads CASSIRGGGYTF. DNA for the CDR3: TGTGCCAGTAGTATCCGGGGGGGCGGCTACACCTTC. The chain uses TRBV19 and TRBJ1-2; weak D call: TRBD1 (6 bases). The V gene's germline CDR1 is LNHDA and CDR2 SQIVND (reference sequence). The ends were cut back, 3 bases at V and 8 bases at J, with 10 bases in the middle. The CDR3 length is 12 residues. Supplemented by reference TRBV19 and TRBJ1-2, the full variable domain reads DGGITQSPKYLFRKEGQNVTLSCEQNLNHDAMYWYRQDPGQGLRLIYYSQIVNDFQKGDIAEGYSVSREKKESFPLTVTSAQKNPTAFYLCASSIRGGGYTFGSGTRLTVV.

The J gene is TRBJ2-5, the V gene TRBV9, with no clear D. The CDR3 is 13 amino acids. Germline values: CDR1 SGDLS, CDR2 YYNGEE. Trimming cost V 3 bases and J 1 base, with 7 bases left between them. Here the CDR3 reads CASSALSQETQYF. CDR3 DNA: TGTGCCAGCAGCGCTCTCAGCCAAGAGACCCAGTACTTC.

The chain couples TRBV30 to TRBJ2-3, with 8 bases matching TRBD1. CDR3 length: 16 residues. Trimming at V came to 7 bases and at J to 2 bases, leaving 14 bases not matched to a gene. Germline-derived CDR1 and CDR2 are GTSNPN and SVGIG (reference sequence). The CDR3 bases are TGTGCCTCTGCCCCCCAGGGGGCTAGGGCCACAGATACGCAGTATTTT. It encodes CASAPQGARATDTQYF. The whole variable domain, remainder taken from reference TRBV30 and TRBJ2-3, is SQTIHQWPATLVQPVGSPLSLECTVEGTSNPNLYWYRQAAGRGLQLLFYSVGIGQISSEVPQNLSASRPQDRQFILSSKKLLLSDSGFYLCASAPQGARATDTQYFGPGTRLTVL.

This chain uses TRBV6-5 with TRBJ2-4, with TRBD1 matching over 10 bases. Trimming cost V 6 bases and J 8 bases; bases outside gene matches: 7. The germline CDR1 and CDR2 sequences are MNHEY and SVGAGI. The CDR3 is made up of 14 amino acids. CDR3 sequence: CASRTGGGGDIQYF. The DNA of the CDR3 is TGTGCCAGCAGGACAGGGGGCGGTGGGGACATTCAGTACTTC.

This clone was recorded at least ten times. The CDR3 here is CASSEGGIEQFF. The CDR3 DNA sequence: TGTGCCAGCAGTGAGGGTGGGATTGAGCAGTTCTTC. The chain links TRBV2 to TRBJ2-1; D is unresolved. The CDR3 spans 12 residues. The germline V gene encodes CDR1 SNHLY and CDR2 FYNNEI. The V end lost 3 bases, the J end lost 9 bases, and 9 bases lay between the germline ends.

This clone was recorded a few times. CDR3 region: CASSVQGSESTEAFF. As DNA, the CDR3 is TGTGCCAGCAGCGTCCAGGGGTCAGAGTCGACTGAAGCTTTCTTT. The chain joins TRBV9 to TRBJ1-1, with D perhaps matching TRBD1 (6 bases). The germline V and J ends were trimmed by 2 bases and 5 bases, with 16 bases remaining between them. This CDR3 contains 15 residues. CDR1 SGDLS and CDR2 YYNGEE come from the germline V gene.

V gene TRBV7-8 combines with J gene TRBJ1-5; tentatively, D is TRBD1 (5 bases). The V gene lost 5 bases and the J gene lost 1 base, with 12 bases spanning the gap. Germline CDR1 and CDR2: SGHVS and FQNEAQ. This CDR3 is 15 amino acids long. Here the CDR3 reads CASSPRRDSNQPQHF. Written as DNA, the CDR3 is TGTGCCAGCAGCCCACGGCGGGACAGCAATCAGCCCCAGCATTTT.

In its sample, this clone was seen many times. A far larger clone is one nucleotide away, so this likely arose from a read error. The sample carries other DNA sequences with the same CDR3. The chain recombines TRBV5-1 with TRBJ1-1, with D possibly TRBD1 on 5 matching bases. The V end lost 4 bases, the J end lost 0 bases, and 16 bases lay between the germline ends. There are 16 residues in the CDR3. Germline V gene sequence: CDR1 SGHRS, CDR2 YFSETQ. The CDR3 nucleotides read TGCGCCAGCAGCCCTTCCTCGACAGAAGTGAACACTGAAGCTTTCTTT. Translation gives CASSPSSTEVNTEAFF. Together with reference TRBV5-1 and TRBJ1-1, the CDR3 gives the full variable domain: KAGVTQTPRYLIKTRGQQVTLSCSPISGHRSVSWYQQTPGQGLQFLFEYFSETQRNKGNFPGRFSGRQFSNSRSEMNVSTLELGDSALYLCASSPSSTEVNTEAFFGQGTRLTVV.

V gene TRBV11-2 combines with J gene TRBJ2-7, with TRBD1 matching over 10 bases. Germline V gene data show CDR1 as SGHAT and CDR2 as FQNNGV. The V gene end was trimmed by 7 bases and the J gene end by 2 bases; junction bases not matched to a gene: 14. This CDR3 has 17 residues. CDR3 region: CASTLRAGTGATYEQYF. The CDR3, as DNA: TGTGCCAGCACTCTCCGGGCGGGGACAGGGGCGACCTACGAGCAGTACTTC.

In regard to this clone: Compared with germline, one end of the junction differs, possibly owing to a read error. J is TRBJ2-5 and V is TRBV6-5, with TRBD1 identical over 10 bases. The CDR3 runs 14 residues. Germline CDR1 MNHEY, CDR2 SVGAGI. CDR3 coding DNA: TGTGCCAGCAGACCCGACAGGGGGCGAGAGGCCCAGTACTTC. Translating gives CASRPDRGREAQYF.

This chain links TRBV4-2 with TRBJ2-6, with unresolved D. The V end was cut by 1 base, the J end by 1 base, with 5 bases between. CDR1 and CDR2 from the germline V gene are LGHNA and YNFKEQ. CDR3 length: 15 amino acids. This chain's CDR3 is CASSQVLSGANVLTF. CDR3 in DNA: TGTGCCAGCAGCCAAGTACTATCTGGGGCCAACGTCCTGACTTTC.